The entry that follows covers one T cell receptor beta chain sequence. Its antigen is not yet known. Base quality data are lacking; no much larger clone is found one base away. The junction shows trimming of 5 bases on V and 6 bases on J, plus 14 bases between the germline ends. Taken from cysteine to phenylalanine, the CDR3 has 14 residues. Only CDR3 DNA remains: 42 bases, in frame from the first base. CDR1 and CDR2 are drawn from the germline V gene (reference sequence): MNHEY, SMNVEV. This sample was taken from a study of a mutant IDH1 vaccine in newly diagnosed glioma (TCRdb year 2021). For context, the study as a whole: In the chemotherapy-containing groups, vaccination started alongside temozolomide cycles, whereas in patients who had radiotherapy alone it started 4-6 weeks after radiotherapy. Peripheral blood was drawn at six visits: V03 (baseline), V05, V07, V10, V12 and V13. The week-35 safety follow-up was designated visit V12, and the week-47 end of study was designated visit V13. Before enrollment, most patients had been given radiochemotherapy with temozolomide as standard therapy, while the rest had received either radiotherapy alone or temozolomide alone. Longitudinal TCRB deep sequencing was done for some 25 treated patients, wherever samples were available for exploratory analyses. Of the 25 to 35 treated patients, approximately 60% were male and around 40% were female, and a mean age of about 37 years was recorded. Points the paper makes about the study in general: PBMC samples for TCRB deep sequencing were selected based on availability. The authors noted that analyses of patient blood samples could not be reproduced because of sample limitations. Pseudoprogression appeared unrelated to alterations in the top peripheral T cell clonotypes detected by TCRB sequencing. Immune responses induced by the vaccine were seen in more than 85% of patients across multiple MHC alleles.

The time point label corresponds to: week 47, end of study. Each vaccine dose, consisting of 300 ug of a 20-mer mutant IDH1 peptide in Montanide, was administered subcutaneously with topical imiquimod. Across visits V03 through V10, patients got a total of eight vaccinations, given in weeks 1, 3, 5, 7, 11, 15, 19 and 23. The donors had newly diagnosed IDH1-mutant astrocytomas of WHO grade 3 or 4 that showed loss of nuclear ATRX. The samples were drawn from NOA16, a multicentre, single-arm, open-label phase I trial in Germany that tested a mutant IDH1 peptide vaccine in humans for the first time. The DNeasy Blood and Tissue Kit was used to extract genomic DNA from EDTA blood for TCRB sequencing. Library creation used the immunoSEQ multiplex PCR assay. The hsTCRB Kit was used according to the manufacturer's protocol to amplify rearranged TCR beta chain sequences. An Illumina MiSeq was used to sequence the TCRB libraries. The authors' analysis ran thus. Demultiplexing, trimming and gene mapping were performed with the kit vendor's proprietary platform. TCRdb holds this immuneACCESS table with in-frame rearrangements only. Some clones are missing; in checked studies, unresolved V genes explain under half, and the rest has no known cause. V and J calls and clone size come straight from that table; D and trimming were deduced from the DNA. A total of about 50,000 clones appear in this sample, roughly 83% of them only once. The top ten clonotypes cover around 4.7% of the sample.

This chain is built from TRBV27 and TRBJ1-5, with a tentative D gene TRBD1 over 6 matching bases. The clonotype was recovered from a woman in her 30s with glioma. Some clones in this sample may be carry-over from other donors' samples. This material consisted of PBMCs, taken from a glioma patient whose treatment included an IDH1 peptide vaccine. The CDR3 reads as follows: CASSLKGTSQPQHF. The bases are TGTGCCAGCAGTCTCAAAGGGACATCTCAGCCCCAGCATTTT.